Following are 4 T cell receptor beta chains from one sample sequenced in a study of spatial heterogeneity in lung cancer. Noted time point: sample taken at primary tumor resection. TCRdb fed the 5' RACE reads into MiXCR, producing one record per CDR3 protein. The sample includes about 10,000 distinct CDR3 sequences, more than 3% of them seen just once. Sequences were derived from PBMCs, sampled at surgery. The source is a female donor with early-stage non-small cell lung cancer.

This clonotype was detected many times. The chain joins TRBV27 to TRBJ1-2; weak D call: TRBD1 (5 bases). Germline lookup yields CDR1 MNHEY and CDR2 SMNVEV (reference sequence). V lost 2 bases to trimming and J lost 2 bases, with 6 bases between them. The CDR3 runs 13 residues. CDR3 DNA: TGTGCCAGCAGTTTAGACAGAAACTATGGCTACACCTTC. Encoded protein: CASSLDRNYGYTF.

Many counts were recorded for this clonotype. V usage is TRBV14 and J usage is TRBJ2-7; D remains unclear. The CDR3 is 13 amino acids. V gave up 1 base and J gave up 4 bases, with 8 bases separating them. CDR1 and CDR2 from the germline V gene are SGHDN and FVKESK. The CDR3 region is CASSQVHLYEQYF. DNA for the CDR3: TGTGCCAGCAGCCAAGTCCACTTATACGAGCAGTACTTC.

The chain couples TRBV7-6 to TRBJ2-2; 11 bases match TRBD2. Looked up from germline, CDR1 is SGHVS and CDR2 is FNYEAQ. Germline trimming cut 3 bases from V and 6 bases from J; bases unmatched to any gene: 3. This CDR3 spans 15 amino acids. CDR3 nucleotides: TGTGCCAGCAGCTTCCTAGCGGGGGGCGCCGGGGAGCTGTTTTTT. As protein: CASSFLAGGAGELFF.

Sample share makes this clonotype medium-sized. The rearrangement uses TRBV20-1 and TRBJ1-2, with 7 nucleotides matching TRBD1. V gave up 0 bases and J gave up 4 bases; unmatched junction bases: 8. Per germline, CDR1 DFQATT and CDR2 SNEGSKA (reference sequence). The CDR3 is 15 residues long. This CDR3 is CSARDQDRVSYGYTF. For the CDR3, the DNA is TGCAGTGCTAGAGATCAAGACAGGGTTAGCTATGGCTACACCTTC.